This T cell receptor (beta chain) was sequenced in a study of cytomegalovirus exposure and HLA in healthy donors. Across the whole study: It was reported in a later analysis that the same platform had been used for the 120 or so validation repertoires as for the approximately 700 first-cohort repertoires.

As to this clone: What it binds is unknown.

Germline V lookup: CDR1 SGHAT, CDR2 FQNNGV. V lost 5 bases and J lost 6, with 17 bases in between. The CDR3 loop spans 15 amino acids. Method: immunoSEQ multiplex PCR; TCRdb's copy keeps in-frame clones and lacks some. The table lists 110,000 to 150,000 clones, about nine tenths of them singletons, with 2.9% in the top ten. Study-wide results and caveats: In vitro assays verified that a few CMV-associated chains recognized CMV antigens specifically.

The study drew the donors from its roughly 120-subject validation cohort, separate from the roughly 710-subject first cohort. The sample consisted of PBMCs. The chain is built from TRBV11-2 and TRBJ2-4; tentative D call: TRBD1 (5 bases). The TCR comes from a man between 18 and 29 years old in good health and CMV-seronegative. The CDR3 loop is CASSPGWGSGNIQYF. The CDR3 nucleotides are TGTGCCAGCAGCCCTGGATGGGGCTCGGGAAACATTCAGTACTTC.